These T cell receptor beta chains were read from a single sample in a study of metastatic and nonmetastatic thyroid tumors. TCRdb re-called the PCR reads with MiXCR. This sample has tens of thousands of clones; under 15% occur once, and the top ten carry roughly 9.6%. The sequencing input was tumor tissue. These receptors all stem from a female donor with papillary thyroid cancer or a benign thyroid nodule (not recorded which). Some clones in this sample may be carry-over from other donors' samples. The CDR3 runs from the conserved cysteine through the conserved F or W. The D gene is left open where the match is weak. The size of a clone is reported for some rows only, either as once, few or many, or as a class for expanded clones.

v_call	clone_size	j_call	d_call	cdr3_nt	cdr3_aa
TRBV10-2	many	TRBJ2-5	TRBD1	TGCGCCAGCATGAGGGACAGTCACCAAGAGACCCAGTACTTC	CASMRDSHQETQYF
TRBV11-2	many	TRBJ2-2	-	TGTGCCAGCAGCTCCCAAATTACCGGGGAGCTGTTTTTT	CASSSQITGELFF
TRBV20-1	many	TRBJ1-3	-	TGCAGTGCTAGAATGACAGACTCTGGAAACACCATATATTTT	CSARMTDSGNTIYF
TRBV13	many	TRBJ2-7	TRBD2	TGTGCCAGCAGCTTAGGGCGGGAGTCCCCCGAGCAGTACTTC	CASSLGRESPEQYF
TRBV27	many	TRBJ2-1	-	TGTGCCAGCAGTTGGCTAGCCTCCTACAATGAGCAGTTCTTC	CASSWLASYNEQFF
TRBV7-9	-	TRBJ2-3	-	TGTGCCAGCACCCTCGAGTCCAGCACAGATACGCAGTATTTT	CASTLESSTDTQYF
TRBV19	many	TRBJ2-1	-	TGTGCCAGTAGACCCGACCAAGGGGGATTAATCGATGAGCAGTTCTTC	CASRPDQGGLIDEQFF
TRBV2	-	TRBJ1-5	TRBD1	TGTGCCGGCAGTGAAAGGACAGGTTCACAGCCCCAGCATTTT	CAGSERTGSQPQHF
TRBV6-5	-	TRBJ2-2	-	TGTGCCAGCAGTTCCAGTCGGGGGCAGGGCGGAATCGTGGAGCTGTTTTTT	CASSSSRGQGGIVELFF
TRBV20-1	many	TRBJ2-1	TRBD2	TGCAGTGCGGGGACTAGCGGAGACAATGAGCAGTTCTTC	CSAGTSGDNEQFF
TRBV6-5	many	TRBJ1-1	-	TGTGCCAGCAGTTACGGGGGTAGGAACACTGAAGCTTTCTTT	CASSYGGRNTEAFF
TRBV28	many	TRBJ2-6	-	TGTGCCAGCAGTTTTACAACAGCCGGCTCTGGGGCCAACGTCCTGACTTTC	CASSFTTAGSGANVLTF
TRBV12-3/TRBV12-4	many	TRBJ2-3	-	TGTGCCAGCAGCCGAGGACAGGGAGGGGATACGCAGTATTTT	CASSRGQGGDTQYF
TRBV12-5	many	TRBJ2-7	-	TGTGCTAGTGGCAGACAGAGCTCCTACGAGCAGTACTTC	CASGRQSSYEQYF
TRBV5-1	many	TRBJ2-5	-	TGCGCCAGCAGCTTGGATGGGACCCAGTACTTC	CASSLDGTQYF
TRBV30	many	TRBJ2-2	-	TGTGCCTGGAGTGTGGGCTCATCCTTCACCGGGGAGCTGTTTTTT	CAWSVGSSFTGELFF
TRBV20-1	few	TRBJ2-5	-	TGCAGTGCTAGAGATGTAACAGGGAGGCAAGAGACCCAGTACTTC	CSARDVTGRQETQYF
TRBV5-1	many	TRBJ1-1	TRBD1	TGCGCCAGCAGTCCCGAGGGGGCGTGGAGCACTGAAGCTTTCTTT	CASSPEGAWSTEAFF
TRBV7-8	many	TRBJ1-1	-	TGTGCCAGCAGCCACCAGGGAGGAGGCACTGAAGCTTTCTTT	CASSHQGGGTEAFF
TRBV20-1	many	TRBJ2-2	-	TGCAGTGCCAAGGTCCCCCCCGGGGAGCTGTTTTTT	CSAKVPPGELFF
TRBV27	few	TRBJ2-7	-	TGTGCCAGCAGTCCTGCAGGGGAATACGAGCAGTACTTC	CASSPAGEYEQYF
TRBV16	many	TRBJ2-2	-	TGTGCCAGCAGCCAATCGCGAGGATCCGGGGAGCTGTTTTTT	CASSQSRGSGELFF
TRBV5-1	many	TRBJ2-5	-	TGCGCCAGCAGCTTGGGGCCAACTAGAAAAGAGACCCAGTACTTC	CASSLGPTRKETQYF
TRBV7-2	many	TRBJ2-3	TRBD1	TGTGCCAGCAGCTTCTTAGGGGGCGGGCCCCCGGTCGGCTCAGATACGCAGTATTTT	CASSFLGGGPPVGSDTQYF
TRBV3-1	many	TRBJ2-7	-	TGTGCCAGCAGCTCGGTCACTAGGCGGCAGTACTTC	CASSSVTRRQYF
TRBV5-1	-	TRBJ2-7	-	TGCGCCAGCACCTTTTCTCCGGCACCGAAGGCCTACGAGCAGTACTTC	CASTFSPAPKAYEQYF
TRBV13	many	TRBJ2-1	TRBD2	TGTGCCAGCAGCCCGCAAAGACTAGCGGGCAATGAGCAGTTCTTC	CASSPQRLAGNEQFF
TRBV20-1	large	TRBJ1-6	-	TGCAGTGCTAGAGATATAAACAGAGGGGATTCACCCCTCCACTTT	CSARDINRGDSPLHF
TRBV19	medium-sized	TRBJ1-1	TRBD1	TGTGCCAGTAGTAACCAGGGGGCAAACACTGAAGCTTTCTTT	CASSNQGANTEAFF
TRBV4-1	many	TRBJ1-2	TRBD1	TGCGCCAGCAGCCAACTAGGGGGGACAGTCGGCTACACCTTC	CASSQLGGTVGYTF
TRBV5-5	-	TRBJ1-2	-	TGTGCCAGCAGCTTAGGAGTAAACCCAAACTATGGCTACACCTTC	CASSLGVNPNYGYTF
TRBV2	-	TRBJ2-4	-	TGTGCCACCCGACCGAAAATAGCCAAAAACATTCAGTACTTC	CATRPKIAKNIQYF
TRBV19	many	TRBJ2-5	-	TGTGCCAGTGGGGTAGGGGAGCAAGAGACCCAGTACTTC	CASGVGEQETQYF